Following are 14 T cell receptor beta chains from one sample sequenced in a study of human T cells and chemical hapten exposure listed by TCRdb under 2021. The library was prepared using RACE. Data came from a NextSeq 500. The public reads were run again by TCRdb, first through fastp at Q25 and then through MiXCR, and only productive beta chains were kept. For every CDR3 protein sequence, its rows merge into one entry that carries the most common genes and DNA. This sample holds roughly 250,000 distinct CDR3 sequences; approximately 8.4% were observed only once. The ten top clones hold around 2.5% of the sample. Taken with the paper, the label for time point translates to: pre-sensitization, week 0. The label giving this sample's treatment or condition can be read as: therapeutic diphenylcyclopropenone sensitization with weekly scalp DPC. The sample in question was whole blood, obtained in connection with sensitization to the hapten diphenylcyclopropenone (DPC). These receptors all stem from a woman in her forties with alopecia areata. Some clones in this sample may be carry-over from other donors' samples.

This clonotype occurred a few times. The rearrangement joins TRBV7-9 to TRBJ1-1, with TRBD1 matching 9 bases. Germline lookup yields CDR1 SEHNR and CDR2 FQNEAQ (reference sequence). The CDR3 length is 16 residues. V lost 5 bases, J lost 3 bases, and 10 bases stayed unmatched. CDR3 sequence (DNA): TGTGCCAGCAGCCTTACAGGGGGCAGGGAGTACACTGAAGCTTTCTTT. Protein product: CASSLTGGREYTEAFF.

This clonotype was detected only a few times. The J gene is TRBJ2-3, the V gene TRBV28; TRBD1 is a possible D gene (6 bases). The CDR3 consists of 16 residues. Germline V gene data show CDR1 as MDHEN and CDR2 as SYDVKM. With 4 bases removed from V and 7 bases from J, the gap between germline ends came to 21 bases. CDR3 residues: CASSSLGQTPLYTQYF. Here the CDR3 DNA reads TGTGCCAGCAGTTCCCTCGGACAGACGCCGCTGTATACGCAGTATTTT. The full variable domain, its missing parts supplied by reference TRBV28 and TRBJ2-3, is DVKVTQSSRYLVKRTGEKVFLECVQDMDHENMFWYRQDPGLGLRLIYFSYDVKMKEKGDIPEGYSVSREKKERFSLILESASTNQTSMYLCASSSLGQTPLYTQYFGPGTRLTVL.

This clonotype was counted a few times. The chain joins TRBV7-2 to TRBJ2-1; 12 nucleotides align to TRBD2. The length of the CDR3 is 19 residues. J gave up 0 bases and V 5 bases, and 11 bases lay outside the gene matches. The germline gives CDR1 SGHTA, CDR2 FQGNSA. CDR3 residues: CASSLQGLAGPPSYNEQFF. The CDR3 DNA sequence: TGTGCCAGCAGCCTCCAGGGACTAGCGGGCCCCCCCTCCTACAATGAGCAGTTCTTC.

This clonotype was detected only a few times. V gene TRBV18 combines with J gene TRBJ2-2; D is unclear. The CDR3 totals 16 residues. Trimming shortened V by 4 bases and J by 1 base, and 13 bases separated the two germline ends. The germline V gene has CDR1 KGHSH and CDR2 LQKENI. The CDR3 here is CASSLADTWNTGELFF. Written as DNA, the CDR3 is TGTGCCAGCTCACTAGCTGACACCTGGAACACCGGGGAGCTGTTTTTT.

This clonotype has a handful of counts. This chain's CDR3 is CASSLEAAIQYF. The CDR3 DNA reads TGTGCCAGCAGCTTAGAGGCGGCCATTCAGTACTTC. J is TRBJ2-4 and V is TRBV7-2; D gene ambiguous. V shed 1 base and J shed 9 bases, with 7 bases lying between them. The CDR3 contains 12 residues. Germline V lookup: CDR1 SGHTA, CDR2 FQGNSA.

This clonotype has only a few counts. The chain recombines TRBV20-1 with TRBJ2-1; D assignment may be TRBD1 or TRBD2 (6 bases each). V was clipped by 8 bases and J by 5 bases, with 13 bases between them. This CDR3 has 12 residues. CDR1 is DFQATT, CDR2 SNEGSKA, per germline (reference sequence). CDR3 DNA: TGCAGTTCGACCCGGGGGCACAATGAGCAGTTCTTC. Translation: CSSTRGHNEQFF.

This clonotype was seen a few times. The V and J genes are TRBV20-1 and TRBJ2-3; 7 bases are a match to TRBD2. Trimming cost V 5 bases and J 0 bases; bases outside gene matches: 5. This CDR3 is built from 14 residues. Germline CDR1 DFQATT, CDR2 SNEGSKA (reference sequence). CDR3 residues: CSAPPSGSTDTQYF. The CDR3 DNA reads as TGCAGTGCTCCCCCTAGCGGAAGCACAGATACGCAGTATTTT.

The chain combines TRBV27 with TRBJ1-1; TRBD1 matches at 8 bases. V lost 6 bases, J lost 1 base, and 4 bases stayed unmatched. The CDR3 covers 14 residues. Germline V CDR1 and CDR2: MNHEY, SMNVEV (reference sequence). CDR3 DNA sequence: TGTGCCAGCAGAAGGGGACAGGCGAACACTGAAGCTTTCTTT. Its protein product is CASRRGQANTEAFF.

The chain combines TRBV28 with TRBJ2-5, with D tentatively TRBD1 or TRBD2 (5 bases each). V was trimmed by 4 bases and J by 4 bases, leaving 7 bases between them. The CDR3 consists of 12 residues. The V gene's germline CDR1 is MDHEN and CDR2 SYDVKM. The CDR3 is CASSWGRETQYF. The CDR3 bases are TGTGCCAGCAGTTGGGGGAGAGAGACCCAGTACTTC.

This clonotype was detected a few times. This sequence joins TRBV12-3 or TRBV12-4 and TRBJ2-1; TRBD1 matches 7 bases. This CDR3 is built from 14 residues. V shed 5 bases and J 10 bases; nucleotides not matched to a gene: 11. The CDR3, as DNA: TGTGCCAGCAGTCCAGGACAGGACTTACAAGAGCAGTTCTTC. Protein: CASSPGQDLQEQFF.

V gene TRBV6-2 or TRBV6-3 combines with J gene TRBJ2-7; 8 bases align to TRBD1. J lost 2 bases, V lost 2 bases, and 8 bases had no gene match. This CDR3 is built from 16 residues. The germline V gene has CDR1 MNHEY and CDR2 SVGEGT. The CDR3 loop is CASSYVRTGKAYEQYF. The CDR3 DNA is TGTGCCAGCAGTTACGTTAGGACAGGGAAGGCCTACGAGCAGTACTTC.

There are a few counts of this clonotype. The chain links TRBV27 to TRBJ2-3; 8 bases line up with TRBD1. The ends lost 6 bases at V and 8 bases at J; junction bases unmatched: 4. Germline CDR1 reads MNHEY; CDR2 reads SMNVEV (reference sequence). This CDR3 spans 12 amino acids. The CDR3 DNA reads TGTGCCAGCAGGCAGGGGGCTACTACGCAGTATTTT. It is translated as CASRQGATTQYF.

This clonotype was counted between two and nine times. The chain combines TRBV29-1 with TRBJ2-3, with TRBD2 matching over 9 bases. V was pared by 5 bases and J by 5 bases, with 5 bases of the junction left unmatched. Germline V lookup: CDR1 SQVTM, CDR2 ANQGSEA. The CDR3 has 13 residues. Written as DNA, the CDR3 is TGCAGCGTTCGCGGGAGGGGGCTAGATACGCAGTATTTT. Encoded protein: CSVRGRGLDTQYF.

This clonotype was seen more than once but under ten times. This rearrangement joins TRBV7-8 to TRBJ2-3; a weak D match, TRBD2 (5 bases). The germline V and J ends were trimmed by 6 bases and 0 bases, with 10 bases remaining between them. The length of the CDR3 is 14 residues. Per the germline V gene, CDR1 is SGHVS and CDR2 is FQNEAQ. The CDR3 DNA is TGTGCCAGCAGAATCGGCGGGAGCACAGATACGCAGTATTTT. It encodes CASRIGGSTDTQYF.